This section outlines one TCR beta chain sequence together with its context. Its antigen is undetermined. The CDR3 consists of 17 residues. The germline V gene has CDR1 MNHEY and CDR2 SMNVEV (reference sequence). V was shortened by 2 bases and J by 7 bases, with 23 bases between the two germline ends. The data derive from a study of cytomegalovirus exposure and HLA in healthy donors. The overall study: The 120 or so validation repertoires used a platform that matched the one used for the roughly 650 first-cohort repertoires, as a later analysis reported. Study results and caveats: Among TCR beta chains, those listed as cytomegalovirus-associated numbered about 150. Confirmation was obtained in vitro that a few CMV-associated chains are specific for CMV antigens. Later, an analysis found that TCR clusters from the first cohort tended to co-occur in the 110 or so validation repertoires.

Data came from immunoSEQ multiplex PCR; TCRdb stores just in-frame clones and leaves some out. The sample yields 150,000 or so clones, roughly nine tenths seen once. The TCR was taken from a man aged 18 to 29 in good health and CMV-seropositive. Sequenced: PBMCs. V gene TRBV27 combines with J gene TRBJ1-2; TRBD1 might be the D (5 bases). CDR3 protein: CASSLRAGISTVGGYTF. The DNA of the CDR3 is TGTGCCAGCAGTTTACGGGCAGGGATCTCTACGGTGGGTGGCTACACCTTC.